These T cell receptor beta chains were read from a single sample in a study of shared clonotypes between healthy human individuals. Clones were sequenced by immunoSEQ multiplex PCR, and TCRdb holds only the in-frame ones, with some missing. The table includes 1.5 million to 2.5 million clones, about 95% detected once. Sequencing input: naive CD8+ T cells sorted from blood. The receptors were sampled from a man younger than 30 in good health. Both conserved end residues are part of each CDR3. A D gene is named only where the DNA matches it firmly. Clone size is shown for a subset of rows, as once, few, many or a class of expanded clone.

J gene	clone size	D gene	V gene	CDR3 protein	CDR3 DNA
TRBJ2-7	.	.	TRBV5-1	CASSSGVYYEQYF	TGCGCCAGCAGCTCAGGGGTTTACTACGAGCAGTACTTC
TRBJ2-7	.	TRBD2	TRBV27	CASSSRTSGIRYEQYF	TGTGCCAGCAGTTCACGGACTAGCGGGATACGGTACGAGCAGTACTTC
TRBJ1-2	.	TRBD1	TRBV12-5	CASGLGQSYGYTF	TGTGCTAGTGGCCTGGGACAGTCGTATGGCTACACCTTC
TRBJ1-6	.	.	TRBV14	CASSQERSGPYNSPLHF	TGTGCCAGCAGCCAAGAAAGATCAGGGCCCTATAATTCACCCCTCCACTTT
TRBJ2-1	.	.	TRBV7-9	CASSTTSYNEQFF	TGTGCCAGCAGCACTACTAGCTACAATGAGCAGTTCTTC
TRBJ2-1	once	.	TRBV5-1	CASNGALTSYNEQFF	TGCGCCAGCAACGGAGCCCTAACCTCCTACAATGAGCAGTTCTTC
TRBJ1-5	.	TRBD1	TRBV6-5	CASSYTGVDQPQHF	TGTGCCAGCAGTTACACAGGGGTGGATCAGCCCCAGCATTTT
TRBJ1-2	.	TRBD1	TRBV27	CASSWTGTAYGYTF	TGTGCCAGCAGTTGGACAGGGACGGCCTATGGCTACACCTTC
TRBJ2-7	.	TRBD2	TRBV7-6	CASSLLEVAGGGEQYF	TGTGCCAGCAGCCTCCTGGAGGTAGCGGGAGGAGGGGAGCAGTACTTC
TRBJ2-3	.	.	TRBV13	CASSLSLHGLPSTDTQYF	TGTGCCAGCAGCTTATCCCTCCATGGACTTCCTAGCACAGATACGCAGTATTTT
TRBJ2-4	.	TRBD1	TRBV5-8	CASSLGQGKNIQYF	TGTGCCAGCAGCTTGGGACAGGGGAAGAACATTCAGTACTTC
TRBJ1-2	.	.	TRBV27	CASSVSRYNYGYTF	TGTGCCAGCAGTGTCTCCAGGTATAACTATGGCTACACCTTC
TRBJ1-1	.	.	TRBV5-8	CASSQGTVEAFF	TGTGCCAGCAGCCAGGGGACGGTTGAAGCTTTCTTT
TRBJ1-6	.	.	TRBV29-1	CSVASEYNSPLHF	TGCAGCGTTGCGTCGGAATATAATTCACCCCTCCACTTT
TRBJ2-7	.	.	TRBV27	CASSLWAGDEQYF	TGTGCCAGCAGTTTATGGGCCGGGGACGAGCAGTACTTC
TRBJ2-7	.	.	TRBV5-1	CASSLAPLVDEQYF	TGCGCCAGCAGCTTGGCACCCTTAGTGGACGAGCAGTACTTC
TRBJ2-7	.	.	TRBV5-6	CASSLFRGAYEQYF	TGTGCCAGCAGCTTGTTTCGGGGGGCGTACGAGCAGTACTTC
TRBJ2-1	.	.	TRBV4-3	CASSSSGLGYNEQFF	TGCGCCAGCAGCTCATCGGGACTCGGCTACAATGAGCAGTTCTTC
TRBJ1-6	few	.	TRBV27	CASRGQSNNSPLHF	TGTGCCAGCAGAGGACAGTCTAATAATTCACCCCTCCACTTT
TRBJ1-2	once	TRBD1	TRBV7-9	CASSGQGDGYTF	TGTGCCAGCAGTGGACAGGGGGATGGCTACACCTTC
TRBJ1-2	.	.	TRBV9	CASSAQRGYTF	TGTGCCAGCAGCGCCCAGCGGGGCTACACCTTC
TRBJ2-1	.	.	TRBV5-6	CASSLVTNEQFF	TGTGCCAGCAGCTTGGTGACCAATGAGCAGTTCTTC
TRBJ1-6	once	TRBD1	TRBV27	CASSLVTGGADSPLHF	TGTGCCAGCAGTTTAGTAACAGGGGGCGCGGATTCACCCCTCCACTTT
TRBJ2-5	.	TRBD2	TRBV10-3	CAISEEVAGGQETQYF	TGTGCCATCAGTGAAGAGGTAGCGGGGGGGCAAGAGACCCAGTACTTC
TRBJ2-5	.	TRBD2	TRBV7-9	CASSSPPGERGGSKGTQYF	TGTGCCAGCAGCTCCCCCCCTGGGGAGCGGGGGGGCTCAAAGGGGACCCAGTACTTC
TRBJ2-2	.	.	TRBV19	CASCEGLTGELFF	TGTGCCAGTTGTGAGGGATTGACCGGGGAGCTGTTTTTT
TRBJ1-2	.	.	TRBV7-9	CASSLLRGAWLNYGYTF	TGTGCCAGCAGCTTATTGAGGGGCGCGTGGCTTAACTATGGCTACACCTTC
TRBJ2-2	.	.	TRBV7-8	CASSVSAGHTGELFF	TGTGCCAGCAGCGTGTCAGCAGGCCACACCGGGGAGCTGTTTTTT
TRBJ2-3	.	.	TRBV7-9	CATLVGFSTDTQYF	TGTGCCACCCTAGTCGGATTTAGCACAGATACGCAGTATTTT
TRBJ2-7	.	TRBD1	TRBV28	CASSTTGSSYEQYF	TGTGCCAGCAGTACGACAGGGAGCTCCTACGAGCAGTACTTC
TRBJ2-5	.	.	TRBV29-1	CSVEGGWVETQYF	TGCAGCGTTGAAGGGGGCTGGGTGGAGACCCAGTACTTC
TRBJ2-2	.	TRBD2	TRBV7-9	CASSSSDLGGTGELFF	TGTGCCAGCAGCTCCTCCGACCTGGGGGGGACCGGGGAGCTGTTTTTT
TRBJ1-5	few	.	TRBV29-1	CSVEGTQNQPQHF	TGCAGCGTTGAAGGGACTCAAAATCAGCCCCAGCATTTT
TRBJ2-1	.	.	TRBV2	CASSVLKQRDTNNEQFF	TGTGCCAGCAGTGTATTAAAACAGAGGGACACAAACAATGAGCAGTTCTTC
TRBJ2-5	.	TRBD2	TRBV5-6	CASSSGREGETQYF	TGTGCCAGCAGCTCCGGACGGGAGGGGGAGACCCAGTACTTC
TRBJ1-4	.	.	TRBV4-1	CASSQGREKLFF	TGCGCCAGCAGCCAGGGACGGGAAAAACTGTTTTTT
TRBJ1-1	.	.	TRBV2	CASGERDTDTEAFF	TGTGCCAGCGGAGAGAGGGACACCGACACTGAAGCTTTCTTT
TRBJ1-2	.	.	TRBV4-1	CASSPEQGIDYGYTF	TGCGCCAGCAGCCCCGAACAGGGTATTGACTATGGCTACACCTTC
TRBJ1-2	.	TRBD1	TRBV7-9	CASSPWTGRGYTF	TGTGCCAGCAGCCCATGGACAGGGCGCGGCTACACCTTC
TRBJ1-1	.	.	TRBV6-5	CASSYSGESTEAFF	TGTGCCAGCAGTTACTCTGGGGAGAGCACTGAAGCTTTCTTT
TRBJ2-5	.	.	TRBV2	CASSESTSQETQYF	TGTGCCAGCAGTGAATCGACTAGCCAAGAGACCCAGTACTTC
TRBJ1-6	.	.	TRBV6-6	CASSPEGGWSPLHF	TGTGCCAGCAGTCCCGAGGGAGGGTGGTCACCCCTCCACTTT
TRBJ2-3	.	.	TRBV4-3	CASSQEQGVSVTDTQYF	TGCGCCAGCAGCCAAGAGCAGGGCGTAAGTGTCACAGATACGCAGTATTTT
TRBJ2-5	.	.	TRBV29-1	CSVEGSGHPAGETQYF	TGCAGCGTTGAGGGTTCGGGACACCCTGCGGGTGAGACCCAGTACTTC